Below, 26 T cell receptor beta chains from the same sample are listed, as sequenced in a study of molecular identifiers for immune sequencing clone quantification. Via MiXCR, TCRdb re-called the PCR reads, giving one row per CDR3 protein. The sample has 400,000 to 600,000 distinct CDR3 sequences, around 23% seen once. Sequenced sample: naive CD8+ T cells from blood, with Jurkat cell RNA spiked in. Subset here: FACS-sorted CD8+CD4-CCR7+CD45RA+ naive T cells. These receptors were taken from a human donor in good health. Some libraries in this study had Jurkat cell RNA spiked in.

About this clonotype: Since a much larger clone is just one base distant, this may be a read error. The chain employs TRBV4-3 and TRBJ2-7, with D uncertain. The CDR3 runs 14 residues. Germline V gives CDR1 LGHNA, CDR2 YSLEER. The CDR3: CASSQGSSSYEHYF. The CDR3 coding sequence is TGCGCCAGCAGCCAAGGTTCCAGCTCCTACGAGCATTACTTC.

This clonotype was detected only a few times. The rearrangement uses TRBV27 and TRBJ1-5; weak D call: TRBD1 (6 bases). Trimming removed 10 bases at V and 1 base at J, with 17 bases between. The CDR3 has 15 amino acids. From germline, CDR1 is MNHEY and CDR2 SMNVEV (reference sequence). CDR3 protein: CATSPETGSNQPQHF. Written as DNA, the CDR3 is TGTGCCACCTCCCCGGAGACAGGAAGCAATCAGCCCCAGCATTTT.

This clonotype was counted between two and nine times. Written as DNA, the CDR3 is TGTGCCTGGAGTCCTGACAGGGGCCAACTAAACACCATATATTTT. Translation gives CAWSPDRGQLNTIYF. The V call is TRBV30, the J call TRBJ1-3; 8 bases are a match to TRBD1. Germline trimming cut 2 bases from V and 6 bases from J; bases unmatched to any gene: 9. Germline V gene sequence: CDR1 GTSNPN, CDR2 SVGIG (reference sequence). The length of the CDR3 is 15 residues.

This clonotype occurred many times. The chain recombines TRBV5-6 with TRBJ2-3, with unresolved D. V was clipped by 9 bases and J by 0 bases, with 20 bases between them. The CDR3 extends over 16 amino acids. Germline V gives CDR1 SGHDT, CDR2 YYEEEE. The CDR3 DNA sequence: TGTGCCACCTCCAGTCACACACTCACAAGCACAGATACGCAGTATTTT. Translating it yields CATSSHTLTSTDTQYF.

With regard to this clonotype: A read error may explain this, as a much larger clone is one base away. The CDR3 region has the DNA TGTGCCAACAGTTCCGGACGAGAGACCCAGTACTTC. Protein product: CANSSGRETQYF. The gene calls are TRBV6-5 and TRBJ2-5; the D is unclear. This CDR3 has 12 residues. Germline CDR1 MNHEY, CDR2 SVGAGI.

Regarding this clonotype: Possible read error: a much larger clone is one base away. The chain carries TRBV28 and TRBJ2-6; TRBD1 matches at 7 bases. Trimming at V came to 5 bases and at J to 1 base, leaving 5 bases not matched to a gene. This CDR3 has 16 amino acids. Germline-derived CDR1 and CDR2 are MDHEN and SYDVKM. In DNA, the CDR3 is TGTGCCAGCAGTGTGGCGACAGGGTCTGGGGCCAACGTCCTGACTTTC. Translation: CASSVATGSGANVLTF.

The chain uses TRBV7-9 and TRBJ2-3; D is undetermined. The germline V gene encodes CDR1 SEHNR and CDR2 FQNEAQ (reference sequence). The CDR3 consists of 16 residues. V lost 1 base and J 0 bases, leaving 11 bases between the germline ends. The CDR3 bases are TGTGCCAGCAGCTTAGTTCTTGCGACTAGCACAGATACGCAGTATTTT. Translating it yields CASSLVLATSTDTQYF.

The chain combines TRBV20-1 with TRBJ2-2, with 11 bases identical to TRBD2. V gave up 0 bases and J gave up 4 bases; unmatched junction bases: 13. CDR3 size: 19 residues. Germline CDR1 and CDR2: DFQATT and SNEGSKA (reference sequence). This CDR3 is CSARDPGTSGGEVTGELFF. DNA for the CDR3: TGCAGTGCTAGAGACCCCGGGACTAGCGGAGGCGAAGTCACCGGGGAGCTGTTTTTT.

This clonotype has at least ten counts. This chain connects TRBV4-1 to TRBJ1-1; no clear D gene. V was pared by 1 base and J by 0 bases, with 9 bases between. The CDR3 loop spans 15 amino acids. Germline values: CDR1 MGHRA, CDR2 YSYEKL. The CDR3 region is CASSQGSYLNTEAFF. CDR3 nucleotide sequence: TGCGCCAGCAGCCAAGGTAGTTACCTGAACACTGAAGCTTTCTTT.

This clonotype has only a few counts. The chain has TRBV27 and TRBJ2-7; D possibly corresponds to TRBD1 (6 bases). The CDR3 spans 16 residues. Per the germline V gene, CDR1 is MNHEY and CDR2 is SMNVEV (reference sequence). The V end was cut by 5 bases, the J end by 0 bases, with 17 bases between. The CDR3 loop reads CASSPITGRHSYEQYF. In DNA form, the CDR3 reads TGTGCCAGCAGTCCTATAACAGGGAGACACTCCTACGAGCAGTACTTC.

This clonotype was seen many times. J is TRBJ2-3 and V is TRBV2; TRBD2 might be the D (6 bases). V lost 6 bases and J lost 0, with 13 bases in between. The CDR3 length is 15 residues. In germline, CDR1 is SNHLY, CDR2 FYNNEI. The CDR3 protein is CASSPIAVSTDTQYF. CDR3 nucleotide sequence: TGTGCCAGCAGCCCTATAGCGGTTAGCACAGATACGCAGTATTTT. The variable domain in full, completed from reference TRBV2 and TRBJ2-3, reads EPEVTQTPSHQVTQMGQEVILRCVPISNHLYFYWYRQILGQKVEFLVSFYNNEISEKSEIFDDQFSVERPDGSNFTLKIRSTKLEDSAMYFCASSPIAVSTDTQYFGPGTRLTVL.

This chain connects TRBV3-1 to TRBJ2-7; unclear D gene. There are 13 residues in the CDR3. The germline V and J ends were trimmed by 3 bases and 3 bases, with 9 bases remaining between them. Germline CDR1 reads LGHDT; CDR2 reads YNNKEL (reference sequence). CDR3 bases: TGTGCCAGCAGCCAGGACGACAACTACGAGCAGTACTTC. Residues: CASSQDDNYEQYF.

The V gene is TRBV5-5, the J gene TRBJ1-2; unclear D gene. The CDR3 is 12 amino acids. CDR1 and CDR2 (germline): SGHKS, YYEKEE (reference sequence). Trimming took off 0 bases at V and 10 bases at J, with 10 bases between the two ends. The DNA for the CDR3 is TGTGCCAGCAGCTTGGATTTTCAGCTCTACACCTTC. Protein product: CASSLDFQLYTF.

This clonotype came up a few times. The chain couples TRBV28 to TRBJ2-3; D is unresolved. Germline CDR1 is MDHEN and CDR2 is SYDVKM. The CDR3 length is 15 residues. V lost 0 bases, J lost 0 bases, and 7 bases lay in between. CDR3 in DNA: TGTGCCAGCAGTTTATGGGGTGAGAGCACAGATACGCAGTATTTT. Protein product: CASSLWGESTDTQYF.

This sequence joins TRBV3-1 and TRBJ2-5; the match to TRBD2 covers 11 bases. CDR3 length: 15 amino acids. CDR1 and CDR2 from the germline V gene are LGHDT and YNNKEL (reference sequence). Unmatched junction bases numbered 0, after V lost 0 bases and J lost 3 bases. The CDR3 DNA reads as TGTGCCAGCAGCCAAGAACTAGCGGGGGAAGAGACCCAGTACTTC. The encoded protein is CASSQELAGEETQYF.

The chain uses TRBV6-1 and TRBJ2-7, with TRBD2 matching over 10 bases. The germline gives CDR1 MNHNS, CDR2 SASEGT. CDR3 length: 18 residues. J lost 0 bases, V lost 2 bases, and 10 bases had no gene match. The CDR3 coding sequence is TGTGCCAGCAGTGAACAGGGGGTCGGACTAGCGGCCTCCTACGAGCAGTACTTC. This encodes CASSEQGVGLAASYEQYF.

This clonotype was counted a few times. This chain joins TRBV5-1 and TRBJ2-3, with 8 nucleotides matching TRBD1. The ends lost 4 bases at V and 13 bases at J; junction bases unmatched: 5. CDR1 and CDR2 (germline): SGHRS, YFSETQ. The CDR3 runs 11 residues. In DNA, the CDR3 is TGCGCCAGCAGCCAGACAGGGGAGGAGTATTTT. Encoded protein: CASSQTGEEYF. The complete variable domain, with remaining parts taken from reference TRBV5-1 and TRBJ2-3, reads KAGVTQTPRYLIKTRGQQVTLSCSPISGHRSVSWYQQTPGQGLQFLFEYFSETQRNKGNFPGRFSGRQFSNSRSEMNVSTLELGDSALYLCASSQTGEEYFGPGTRLTVL.

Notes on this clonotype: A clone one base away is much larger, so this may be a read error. The CDR3 here is CASSQLSNTEASF. In DNA form, the CDR3 reads TGTGCCAGCAGCCAATTATCGAACACTGAAGCTTCCTTT. The J gene is TRBJ1-1, the V gene TRBV14; D is unresolved. CDR3 length: 13 amino acids. Germline-derived CDR1 and CDR2 are SGHDN and FVKESK.

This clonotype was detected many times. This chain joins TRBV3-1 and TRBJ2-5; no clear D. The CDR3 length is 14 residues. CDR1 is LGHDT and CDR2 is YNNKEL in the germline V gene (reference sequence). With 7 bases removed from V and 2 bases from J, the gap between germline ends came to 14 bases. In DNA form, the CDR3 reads TGTGCCAGCACCCAGTTCACAGCGCAAGAGACCCAGTACTTC. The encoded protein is CASTQFTAQETQYF.

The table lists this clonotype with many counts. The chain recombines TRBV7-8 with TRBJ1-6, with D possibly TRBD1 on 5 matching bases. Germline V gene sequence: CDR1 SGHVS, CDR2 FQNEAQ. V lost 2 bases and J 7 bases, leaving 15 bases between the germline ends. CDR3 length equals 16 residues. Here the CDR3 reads CASSLSSWGTNSPLHF. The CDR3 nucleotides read TGTGCCAGCAGCTTATCGTCTTGGGGGACCAATTCACCCCTCCACTTT. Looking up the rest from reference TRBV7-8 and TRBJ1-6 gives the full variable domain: GAGVSQSPRYKVAKRGQDVALRCDPISGHVSLFWYQQALGQGPEFLTYFQNEAQLDKSGLPSDRFFAERPEGSVSTLKIQRTQQEDSAVYLCASSLSSWGTNSPLHFGNGTRLTVT.

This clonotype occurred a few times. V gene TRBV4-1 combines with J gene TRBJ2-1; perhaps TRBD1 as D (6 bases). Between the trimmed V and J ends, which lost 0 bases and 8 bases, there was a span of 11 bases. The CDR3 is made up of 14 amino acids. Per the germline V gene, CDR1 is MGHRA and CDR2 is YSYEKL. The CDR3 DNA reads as TGCGCCAGCAGCCAAGATACAGGGTACGATGAGCAGTTCTTC. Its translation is CASSQDTGYDEQFF.

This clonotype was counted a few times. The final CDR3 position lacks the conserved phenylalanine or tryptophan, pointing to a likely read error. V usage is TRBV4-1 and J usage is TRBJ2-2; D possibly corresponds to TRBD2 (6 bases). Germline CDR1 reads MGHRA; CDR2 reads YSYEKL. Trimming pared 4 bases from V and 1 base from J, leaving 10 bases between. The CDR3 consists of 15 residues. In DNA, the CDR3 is TGCGCCAGCAGCCCGGAGGGGAGGAACACCGGGGAGCTGTTTCTT. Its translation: CASSPEGRNTGELFL.

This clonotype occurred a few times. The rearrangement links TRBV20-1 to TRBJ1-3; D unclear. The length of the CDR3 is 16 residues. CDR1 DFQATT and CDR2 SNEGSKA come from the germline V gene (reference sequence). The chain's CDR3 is CSELEYRIRSGNTIYF. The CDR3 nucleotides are TGCAGCGAACTAGAGTATCGAATTAGGTCTGGAAACACCATATATTTT.

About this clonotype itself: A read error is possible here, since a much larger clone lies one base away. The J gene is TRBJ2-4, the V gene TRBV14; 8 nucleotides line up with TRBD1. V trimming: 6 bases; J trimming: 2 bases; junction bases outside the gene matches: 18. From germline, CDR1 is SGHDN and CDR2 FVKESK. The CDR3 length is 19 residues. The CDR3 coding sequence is TGTGCCAGCAGAACGTTTCTCAGACAGGGGAAGGTGACCAAAAACATTCAGTACTTC. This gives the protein CASRTFLRQGKVTKNIQYF.

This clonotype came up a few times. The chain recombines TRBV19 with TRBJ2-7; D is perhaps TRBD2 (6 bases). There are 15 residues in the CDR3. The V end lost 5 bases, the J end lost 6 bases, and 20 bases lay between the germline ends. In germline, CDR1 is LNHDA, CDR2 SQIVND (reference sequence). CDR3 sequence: CASSPELAIPLEQYF. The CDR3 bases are TGTGCCAGTAGTCCCGAACTAGCTATCCCTCTCGAGCAGTACTTC.

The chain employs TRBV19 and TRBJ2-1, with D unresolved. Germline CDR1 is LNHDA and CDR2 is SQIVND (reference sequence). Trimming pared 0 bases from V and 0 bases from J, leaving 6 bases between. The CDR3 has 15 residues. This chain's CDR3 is CASSIDTSSYNEQFF. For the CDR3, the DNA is TGTGCCAGTAGTATAGACACCAGCTCCTACAATGAGCAGTTCTTC.